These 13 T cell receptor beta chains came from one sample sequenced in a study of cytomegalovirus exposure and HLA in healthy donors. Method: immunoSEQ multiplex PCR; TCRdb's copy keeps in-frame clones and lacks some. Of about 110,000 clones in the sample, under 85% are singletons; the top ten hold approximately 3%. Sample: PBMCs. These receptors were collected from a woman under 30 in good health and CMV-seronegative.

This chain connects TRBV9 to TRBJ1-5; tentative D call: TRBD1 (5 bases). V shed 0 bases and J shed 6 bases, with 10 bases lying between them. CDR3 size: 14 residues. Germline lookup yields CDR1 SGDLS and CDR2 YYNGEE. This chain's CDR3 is CASSVGGGVQPQHF. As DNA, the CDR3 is TGTGCCAGCAGCGTAGGAGGAGGGGTTCAGCCCCAGCATTTT.

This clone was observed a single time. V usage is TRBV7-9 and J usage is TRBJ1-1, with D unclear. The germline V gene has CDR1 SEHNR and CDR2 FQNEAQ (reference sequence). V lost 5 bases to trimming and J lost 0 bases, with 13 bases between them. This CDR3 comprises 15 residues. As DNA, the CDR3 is TGTGCCAGCAGCCGGGTCGATCAGCTGAACACTGAAGCTTTCTTT. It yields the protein CASSRVDQLNTEAFF.

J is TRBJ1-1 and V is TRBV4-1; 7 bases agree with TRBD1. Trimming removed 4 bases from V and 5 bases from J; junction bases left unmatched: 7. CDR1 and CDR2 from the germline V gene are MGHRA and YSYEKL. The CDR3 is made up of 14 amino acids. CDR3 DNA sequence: TGCGCCAGCAGCCTCTCCCCGACAGGGACTGAAGCTTTCTTT. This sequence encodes CASSLSPTGTEAFF.

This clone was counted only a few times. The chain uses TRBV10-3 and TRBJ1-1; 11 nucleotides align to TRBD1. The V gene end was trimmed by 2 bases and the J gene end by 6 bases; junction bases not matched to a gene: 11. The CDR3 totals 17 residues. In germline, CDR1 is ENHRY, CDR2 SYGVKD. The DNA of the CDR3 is TGTGCCATCAGTGAGGGACAGGGGGCGCGGGGGCACGCTGAAGCTTTCTTT. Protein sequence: CAISEGQGARGHAEAFF.

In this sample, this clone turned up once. The CDR3, as DNA: TGTGCCAGCAGTTCCAGGGCTGGCACCGGGGAGCTGTTTTTT. This translates into CASSSRAGTGELFF. The chain combines TRBV28 with TRBJ2-2, with D maybe TRBD1 (5 bases). This CDR3 has 14 amino acids. V was clipped by 4 bases and J by 4 bases, with 10 bases between them. The V gene's germline CDR1 is MDHEN and CDR2 SYDVKM. The entire variable domain, with the rest obtained from reference TRBV28 and TRBJ2-2, is as follows: DVKVTQSSRYLVKRTGEKVFLECVQDMDHENMFWYRQDPGLGLRLIYFSYDVKMKEKGDIPEGYSVSREKKERFSLILESASTNQTSMYLCASSSRAGTGELFFGEGSRLTVL.

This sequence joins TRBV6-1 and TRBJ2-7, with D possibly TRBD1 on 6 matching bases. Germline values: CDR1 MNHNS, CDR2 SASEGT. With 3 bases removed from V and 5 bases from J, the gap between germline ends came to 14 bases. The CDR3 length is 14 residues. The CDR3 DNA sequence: TGTGCCAGCAGTGAGATACAGGGTAATCACGAGCAGTACTTC. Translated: CASSEIQGNHEQYF.

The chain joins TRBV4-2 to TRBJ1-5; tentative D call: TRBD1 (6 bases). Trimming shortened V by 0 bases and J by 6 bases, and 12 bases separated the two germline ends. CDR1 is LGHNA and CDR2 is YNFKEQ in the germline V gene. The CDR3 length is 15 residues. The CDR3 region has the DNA TGTGCCAGCAGCCAAGACTGGGGGCGAGGTCAGCCCCAGCATTTT. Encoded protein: CASSQDWGRGQPQHF.

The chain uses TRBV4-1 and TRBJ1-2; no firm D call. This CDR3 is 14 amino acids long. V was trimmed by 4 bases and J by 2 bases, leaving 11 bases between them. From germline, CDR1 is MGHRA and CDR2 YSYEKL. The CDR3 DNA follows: TGCGCCAGCAGCCGATCGACGGAGAACTATGGCTACACCTTC. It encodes CASSRSTENYGYTF.

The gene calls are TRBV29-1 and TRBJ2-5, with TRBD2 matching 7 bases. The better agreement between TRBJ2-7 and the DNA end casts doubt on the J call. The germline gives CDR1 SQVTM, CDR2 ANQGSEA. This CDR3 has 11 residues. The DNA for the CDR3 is TGCAGCGTTGTCGGGGAGGGCGAGCAGTACTTC. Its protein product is CSVVGEGEQYF.

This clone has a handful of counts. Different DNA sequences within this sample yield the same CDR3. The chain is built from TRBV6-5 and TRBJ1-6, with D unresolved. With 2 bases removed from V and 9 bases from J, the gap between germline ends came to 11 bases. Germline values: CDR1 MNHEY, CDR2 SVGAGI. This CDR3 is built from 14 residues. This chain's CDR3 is CASSYPEGGSPLHF. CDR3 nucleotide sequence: TGTGCCAGCAGTTACCCCGAGGGAGGTTCACCCCTCCACTTT.

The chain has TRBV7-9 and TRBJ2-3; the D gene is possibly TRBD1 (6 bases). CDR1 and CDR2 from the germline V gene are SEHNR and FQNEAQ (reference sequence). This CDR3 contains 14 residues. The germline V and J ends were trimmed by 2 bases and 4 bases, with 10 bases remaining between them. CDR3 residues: CASSLQGNPDTQYF. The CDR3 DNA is TGTGCCAGCAGCTTACAGGGGAATCCAGATACGCAGTATTTT.

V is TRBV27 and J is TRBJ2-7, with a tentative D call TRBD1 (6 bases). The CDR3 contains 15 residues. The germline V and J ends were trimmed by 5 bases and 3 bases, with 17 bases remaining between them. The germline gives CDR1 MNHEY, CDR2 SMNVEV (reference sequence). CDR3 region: CASSPKTGTFYEQYF. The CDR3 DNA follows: TGTGCCAGCAGTCCCAAGACAGGAACGTTCTACGAGCAGTACTTC.

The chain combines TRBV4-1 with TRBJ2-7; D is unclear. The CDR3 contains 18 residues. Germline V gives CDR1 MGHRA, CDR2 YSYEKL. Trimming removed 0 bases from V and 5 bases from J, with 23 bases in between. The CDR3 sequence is CASSQEELWPSLGHEQYF. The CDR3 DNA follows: TGCGCCAGCAGCCAAGAGGAACTTTGGCCGAGCCTGGGCCACGAGCAGTACTTC.